This passage covers 32 T cell receptor beta chains from one sample sequenced in a study of T cell repertoires in ileal Crohn's disease. Profiling relied on immunoSEQ multiplex PCR, and the TCRdb table lists in-frame clones only, not all of them. The table includes approximately 27,000 clones, 80% detected once. Sequenced input: ileal tissue. Every receptor here comes from an adult with Crohn's disease.

This clone has only one observation. Other nucleotide sequences in the sample specify the same CDR3. The CDR3 spells CASRTGLNTGELFF. The CDR3 coding sequence is TGTGCCAGCAGGACAGGGCTTAACACCGGGGAGCTGTTTTTT. This chain links TRBV27 with TRBJ2-2, with 7 bases aligning to TRBD1. The V gene end was trimmed by 6 bases and the J gene end by 2 bases; junction bases not matched to a gene: 3. The germline V gene encodes CDR1 MNHEY and CDR2 SMNVEV (reference sequence). CDR3 length: 14 amino acids.

The V gene is TRBV19, the J gene TRBJ2-7; D might be TRBD2 (5 bases). The ends were cut back, 5 bases at V and 2 bases at J, with 16 bases in the middle. CDR3 size: 15 residues. Germline V CDR1 and CDR2: LNHDA, SQIVND (reference sequence). The CDR3 reads CASSGPNSGTYEQYF. For the CDR3, the DNA is TGTGCCAGTAGTGGTCCCAATTCCGGGACCTACGAGCAGTACTTC.

This chain connects TRBV6-6 to TRBJ2-3; 7 nucleotides match TRBD1. V lost 9 bases, J lost 1 base, and 10 bases stayed unmatched. CDR1 and CDR2 from the germline V gene are MNHNY and SVGAGI (reference sequence). The CDR3 covers 15 residues. The CDR3: CASGHRTGGTDTQYF. CDR3 bases: TGTGCCAGTGGTCACCGGACAGGCGGCACAGATACGCAGTATTTT.

This chain joins TRBV2 and TRBJ2-7; 8 bases are a match to TRBD1. Germline V gene data show CDR1 as SNHLY and CDR2 as FYNNEI. The CDR3 is 17 residues long. V trimming: 1 base; J trimming: 3 bases; junction bases outside the gene matches: 11. CDR3 in amino acids: CASSEGVFRTGNYEQYF. For the CDR3, the DNA is TGTGCCAGCAGTGAAGGAGTCTTTCGGACAGGGAACTACGAGCAGTACTTC.

This clone is medium-sized. The gene calls are TRBV5-6 and TRBJ1-5, with 7 positions matching TRBD1. J gave up 9 bases and V 3 bases, and 9 bases lay outside the gene matches. CDR3 length: 14 residues. Per germline, CDR1 SGHDT and CDR2 YYEEEE. CDR3 region: CASSSWDSLTPQHF. The CDR3 nucleotides are TGTGCCAGCAGCTCCTGGGACAGTCTTACGCCCCAGCATTTT.

This chain connects TRBV5-4 to TRBJ2-7; 7 bases are shared with TRBD1. CDR1 and CDR2 from the germline V gene are SGHNT and YYREEE (reference sequence). This CDR3 region has 14 residues. With V trimmed by 1 base and J by 7 bases, 8 bases remained unmatched. The CDR3 sequence is CASSLRQGTREQYF. CDR3 coding DNA: TGTGCCAGCAGCTTGCGACAGGGAACACGGGAGCAGTACTTC. Complete variable domain (other parts from reference TRBV5-4 and TRBJ2-7): ETGVTQSPTHLIKTRGQQVTLRCSSQSGHNTVSWYQQALGQGPQFIFQYYREEENGRGNFPPRFSGLQFPNYSSELNVNALELDDSALYLCASSLRQGTREQYFGPGTRLTVT.

This chain connects TRBV2 to TRBJ1-3, with 7 positions matching TRBD1. The germline gives CDR1 SNHLY, CDR2 FYNNEI. This CDR3 is 15 amino acids long. The trim removed 3 bases at V and 0 bases at J, leaving 2 bases unmatched. The CDR3 sequence is CASSEGQYSGNTIYF. The CDR3 DNA sequence: TGTGCCAGCAGTGAGGGACAGTACTCTGGAAACACCATATATTTT.

CDR3 in DNA: TGCGCCAGCAGCCAGGGTCTCCCGGGGACTGAAGCTTTCTTT. Translating gives CASSQGLPGTEAFF. The chain is built from TRBV4-1 and TRBJ1-1; no clear D gene. V lost 3 bases to trimming and J lost 5 bases, with 13 bases between them. The CDR3 loop spans 14 amino acids. Looked up from germline, CDR1 is MGHRA and CDR2 is YSYEKL.

The genes are TRBV5-1 and TRBJ1-1; tentatively, D is TRBD1 (6 bases). The germline V gene encodes CDR1 SGHRS and CDR2 YFSETQ. The V end was cut by 2 bases, the J end by 5 bases, with 10 bases between. The CDR3 loop spans 13 amino acids. The DNA for the CDR3 is TGCGCCAGCAGCTTCCTTCAGGGGACTGAAGCTTTCTTT. Amino acid sequence: CASSFLQGTEAFF.

Note on this clone: Other nucleotide sequences in the sample specify the same CDR3. The chain uses TRBV7-9 and TRBJ1-6; D uncertain. V was pared by 9 bases and J by 5 bases, with 17 bases between. This CDR3 has 15 amino acids. Germline values: CDR1 SEHNR, CDR2 FQNEAQ (reference sequence). The CDR3 here is CASSGMSAHNSPLHF. CDR3 coding DNA: TGTGCCAGTTCGGGTATGTCAGCACATAATTCACCCCTCCACTTT.

A remark on this clone: This sample also contains other DNA sequences that code for the same CDR3. V gene TRBV2 combines with J gene TRBJ2-7; D is perhaps TRBD1 (5 bases). Trimming took off 8 bases at V and 6 bases at J, with 23 bases between the two ends. The CDR3 sequence is 15 residues long. Germline V gene lookup returns CDR1 SNHLY and CDR2 FYNNEI. The CDR3 region is CASDRLLTVPGEQYF. CDR3 in DNA: TGTGCCAGCGATCGATTATTGACAGTACCCGGCGAGCAGTACTTC.

This clone was seen a few times. The J gene is TRBJ1-2, the V gene TRBV4-1; D is unresolved. The V gene lost 4 bases and the J gene lost 3 bases, with 12 bases spanning the gap. The CDR3 runs to 14 residues. Germline V lookup: CDR1 MGHRA, CDR2 YSYEKL. The CDR3 region is CASSPAPGDYGYTF. Here the CDR3 DNA reads TGCGCCAGCAGCCCCGCCCCAGGTGACTATGGCTACACCTTC.

The chain links TRBV11-2 to TRBJ1-5; 7 positions match TRBD1. The CDR3 extends over 13 amino acids. CDR1 is SGHAT and CDR2 is FQNNGV in the germline V gene. Losses at the gene ends were 4 bases for V and 7 bases for J; bases not matched to a gene: 4. The CDR3 DNA sequence: TGTGCCAGCAGCTGGGCAGGGGGGCAGCCCCAGCATTTT. As protein: CASSWAGGQPQHF.

This clone was picked up a small number of times. The chain has TRBV9 and TRBJ2-7; D remains unclear. The length of the CDR3 is 15 residues. Trimming left V 4 bases short and J 0 bases short, with 14 bases between. The V gene's germline CDR1 is SGDLS and CDR2 YYNGEE. This chain's CDR3 is CASSPYPLSSYEQYF. DNA of the CDR3: TGTGCCAGCAGCCCCTACCCGTTGAGCTCCTACGAGCAGTACTTC.

The chain carries TRBV7-6 and TRBJ2-1; 11 bases are a match to TRBD2. Trimming took 0 bases from V and 3 from J; bases not matched to a gene: 4. Germline CDR1 reads SGHVS; CDR2 reads FNYEAQ. CDR3 size: 17 residues. The DNA of the CDR3 is TGTGCCAGCAGCTTAGCCCCAGGACTAGCGGGCTACAATGAGCAGTTCTTC. Protein product: CASSLAPGLAGYNEQFF.

This sequence joins TRBV29-1 and TRBJ2-7; perhaps TRBD1 as D (5 bases). CDR1 is SQVTM, CDR2 ANQGSEA, per germline. The CDR3 has 16 amino acids. V lost 0 bases and J lost 4, with 19 bases in between. In DNA form, the CDR3 reads TGCAGCGTTGAAGATCATGGCAGGGCCGGAATTTACGAGCAGTACTTC. Translated: CSVEDHGRAGIYEQYF.

The chain is built from TRBV4-1 and TRBJ1-2; 7 bases are shared with TRBD1. The CDR3 has 14 residues. Germline loops: CDR1 MGHRA, CDR2 YSYEKL. Trimming at V came to 1 base and at J to 6 bases, leaving 5 bases not matched to a gene. The CDR3 is CASSQAGQSHGYTF. In nucleotides, the CDR3 is TGCGCCAGCAGCCAAGCGGGACAGTCTCATGGCTACACCTTC.

The V gene is TRBV7-2, the J gene TRBJ1-2; 11 nucleotides line up with TRBD1. The V gene end was trimmed by 5 bases and the J gene end by 12 bases; junction bases not matched to a gene: 11. The CDR3 loop spans 14 amino acids. Looked up from germline, CDR1 is SGHTA and CDR2 is FQGNSA. The CDR3 DNA sequence: TGTGCCAGCAGCCGGGGACAGGGGGTAGGCGGCCACACCTTC. Translating gives CASSRGQGVGGHTF.

V gene TRBV7-9 combines with J gene TRBJ1-1, with a possible D match to TRBD1 (5 bases). V lost 6 bases to trimming and J lost 2 bases, with 13 bases between them. The CDR3 is 14 amino acids. The germline V gene encodes CDR1 SEHNR and CDR2 FQNEAQ (reference sequence). CDR3 sequence: CASRATDTNTEAFF. Here the CDR3 DNA reads TGTGCCAGCAGGGCGACAGACACTAACACTGAAGCTTTCTTT.

This clone was seen a few times. The chain employs TRBV5-1 and TRBJ2-3; 10 bases fit TRBD2. Trimming took 2 bases from V and 2 from J; bases not matched to a gene: 5. Germline V lookup: CDR1 SGHRS, CDR2 YFSETQ. The CDR3 totals 16 residues. In DNA form, the CDR3 reads TGCGCCAGCAGCTTTATAGCGGGAGGAGCCACAGATACGCAGTATTTT. Translated, it gives CASSFIAGGATDTQYF.

The CDR3 reads CASARASGSVNEQFF. In DNA form, the CDR3 reads TGTGCTAGTGCCCGAGCTAGCGGGAGTGTCAATGAGCAGTTCTTC. The rearrangement links TRBV12-5 to TRBJ2-1; TRBD2 aligns across 10 bases. The CDR3 sequence is 15 residues long. The V segment lost 7 bases and the J segment 6 bases; nucleotides outside the gene matches: 9. The V gene's germline CDR1 is LGHNT and CDR2 FRNRAP.

CDR3 protein: CASASGDFGNQPQHF. The CDR3 region has the DNA TGTGCTAGCGCCTCCGGGGATTTCGGCAATCAGCCCCAGCATTTT. The V call is TRBV12-5, the J call TRBJ1-5; D unclear. The CDR3 covers 15 residues. The V gene lost 9 bases and the J gene lost 2 bases, with 17 bases spanning the gap. The V gene's germline CDR1 is LGHNT and CDR2 FRNRAP.

This chain connects TRBV9 to TRBJ1-6, with D possibly TRBD1 on 6 matching bases. CDR3 length equals 14 residues. V was trimmed by 4 bases and J by 7 bases, leaving 12 bases between them. From germline, CDR1 is SGDLS and CDR2 YYNGEE. The chain's CDR3 is CASSNGGLNSPLHF. The CDR3 nucleotides read TGTGCCAGCAGCAACGGGGGGCTGAATTCACCCCTCCACTTT. The full variable domain, completed using reference TRBV9 and TRBJ1-6, is DSGVTQTPKHLITATGQRVTLRCSPRSGDLSVYWYQQSLDQGLQFLIQYYNGEERAKGNILERFSAQQFPDLHSELNLSSLELGDSALYFCASSNGGLNSPLHFGNGTRLTVT.

The V and J genes are TRBV5-1 and TRBJ2-7; 8 positions match TRBD1. CDR1 and CDR2 from the germline V gene are SGHRS and YFSETQ. CDR3 length: 14 residues. V lost 4 bases and J lost 3; bases outside the gene matches: 6. The CDR3 DNA reads as TGCGCCAGCAGCCCGACAGGGGTCATCTACGAGCAGTACTTC. This gives the protein CASSPTGVIYEQYF.

J is TRBJ1-6 and V is TRBV7-3; no definite D call. The ends were cut back, 1 base at V and 9 bases at J, with 10 bases in the middle. Germline loops: CDR1 SGHTA, CDR2 FQGTGA. CDR3 length: 14 residues. The chain's CDR3 is CASSLNGVGSPLHF. As DNA, the CDR3 is TGTGCCAGCAGCTTAAACGGGGTTGGTTCACCCCTCCACTTT.

This clone was recorded a few times. The V call is TRBV7-3, the J call TRBJ2-3; D perhaps matches TRBD2 (5 bases). The germline V and J ends were trimmed by 1 base and 2 bases, with 10 bases remaining between them. CDR1 and CDR2 from the germline V gene are SGHTA and FQGTGA. The CDR3 has 15 amino acids. In nucleotides, the CDR3 is TGTGCCAGCAGCTTAATACCGGGGATCACAGATACGCAGTATTTT. Protein: CASSLIPGITDTQYF.

The V and J genes are TRBV18 and TRBJ2-7; no clear D gene. The ends were cut back, 2 bases at V and 2 bases at J, with 10 bases in the middle. The CDR3 sequence is 14 residues long. CDR1 is KGHSH, CDR2 LQKENI, per germline. The CDR3 nucleotides are TGTGCCAGCTCACCAGTTAGTACCCCCTACGAGCAGTACTTC. The encoded protein is CASSPVSTPYEQYF.

The chain combines TRBV5-1 with TRBJ1-2; D perhaps matches TRBD1 (6 bases). The CDR3 loop spans 13 amino acids. The ends were cut back, 7 bases at V and 1 base at J, with 11 bases in the middle. Per the germline V gene, CDR1 is SGHRS and CDR2 is YFSETQ. CDR3 DNA sequence: TGCGCCAGCCGAGGGGGGGTTAACTATGGCTACACCTTC. It codes for CASRGGVNYGYTF.

V and J are TRBV5-6 and TRBJ2-3; 13 nucleotides align to TRBD2. Germline values: CDR1 SGHDT, CDR2 YYEEEE. With V trimmed by 3 bases and J by 4 bases, 8 bases remained unmatched. This CDR3 is built from 17 residues. This CDR3 reads CASSSDRLAGGPDTQYF. The CDR3 nucleotides read TGTGCCAGCAGCTCCGATAGACTAGCGGGGGGCCCAGATACGCAGTATTTT.

This chain uses TRBV6-6 with TRBJ2-1; TRBD1 matches at 8 bases. The V gene's germline CDR1 is MNHNY and CDR2 SVGAGI (reference sequence). The V gene end was trimmed by 6 bases and the J gene end by 6 bases; junction bases not matched to a gene: 7. The CDR3 totals 14 residues. The CDR3 DNA reads TGTGCCAGCAGCCCCGACAGGGGTCGCAATGAGCAGTTCTTC. Translated: CASSPDRGRNEQFF.

This clone has more than one count but fewer than ten. J is TRBJ2-7 and V is TRBV27; D is possibly TRBD2 (6 bases). The length of the CDR3 is 15 residues. V was shortened by 3 bases and J by 1 base, with 13 bases between the two germline ends. Germline CDR1 and CDR2: MNHEY and SMNVEV (reference sequence). CDR3 coding DNA: TGTGCCAGCAGTTTGGAGGGGACCAAATCCTACGAGCAGTACTTC. Encoded protein: CASSLEGTKSYEQYF.

The V and J genes are TRBV5-6 and TRBJ1-2, with D tentatively TRBD1 (6 bases). Germline CDR1 reads SGHDT; CDR2 reads YYEEEE. V was clipped by 1 base and J by 4 bases, with 14 bases between them. This CDR3 has 15 residues. In nucleotides, the CDR3 is TGTGCCAGCAGCTTGTCTGGGGGCTCTGGCTATGGCTACACCTTC. Its translation is CASSLSGGSGYGYTF.